The clone carrying this TCR beta chain has just a few counts. TCR beta CDR3 regions were amplified from RNA transcripts. HTBI primers were the set used in a first-round RT-PCR of the TCR CDR3. TCRdb itself ran the multiplex PCR reads through MiXCR, one entry per CDR3 protein. The sample consists of 250,000 to 300,000 distinct CDR3 sequences, approximately 19% of them appearing once. Patients with ophthalmopathy all had a Clinical Activity Score of at least 3, a NOSPECS grade of at least 4 and duration under 3 months. The data derive from a study of T cells in Graves' hyperthyroidism and ophthalmopathy. Study context: Staff took peripheral blood when the initial diagnosis was made, before any treatment began.

The TCR was taken from a man between 50 and 59 years old with Graves' ophthalmopathy. Source material: blood.

CDR3 sequence: CASSLGIGRNEQFF. The CDR3 coding sequence is TGTGCCAGCAGCTTAGGTATAGGGCGCAATGAGCAGTTCTTC. The chain couples TRBV11-2 to TRBJ2-1; D remains unclear. The CDR3 loop spans 14 amino acids. Germline V gene data show CDR1 as SGHAT and CDR2 as FQNNGV. Trimming pared 1 base from V and 6 bases from J, leaving 10 bases between.